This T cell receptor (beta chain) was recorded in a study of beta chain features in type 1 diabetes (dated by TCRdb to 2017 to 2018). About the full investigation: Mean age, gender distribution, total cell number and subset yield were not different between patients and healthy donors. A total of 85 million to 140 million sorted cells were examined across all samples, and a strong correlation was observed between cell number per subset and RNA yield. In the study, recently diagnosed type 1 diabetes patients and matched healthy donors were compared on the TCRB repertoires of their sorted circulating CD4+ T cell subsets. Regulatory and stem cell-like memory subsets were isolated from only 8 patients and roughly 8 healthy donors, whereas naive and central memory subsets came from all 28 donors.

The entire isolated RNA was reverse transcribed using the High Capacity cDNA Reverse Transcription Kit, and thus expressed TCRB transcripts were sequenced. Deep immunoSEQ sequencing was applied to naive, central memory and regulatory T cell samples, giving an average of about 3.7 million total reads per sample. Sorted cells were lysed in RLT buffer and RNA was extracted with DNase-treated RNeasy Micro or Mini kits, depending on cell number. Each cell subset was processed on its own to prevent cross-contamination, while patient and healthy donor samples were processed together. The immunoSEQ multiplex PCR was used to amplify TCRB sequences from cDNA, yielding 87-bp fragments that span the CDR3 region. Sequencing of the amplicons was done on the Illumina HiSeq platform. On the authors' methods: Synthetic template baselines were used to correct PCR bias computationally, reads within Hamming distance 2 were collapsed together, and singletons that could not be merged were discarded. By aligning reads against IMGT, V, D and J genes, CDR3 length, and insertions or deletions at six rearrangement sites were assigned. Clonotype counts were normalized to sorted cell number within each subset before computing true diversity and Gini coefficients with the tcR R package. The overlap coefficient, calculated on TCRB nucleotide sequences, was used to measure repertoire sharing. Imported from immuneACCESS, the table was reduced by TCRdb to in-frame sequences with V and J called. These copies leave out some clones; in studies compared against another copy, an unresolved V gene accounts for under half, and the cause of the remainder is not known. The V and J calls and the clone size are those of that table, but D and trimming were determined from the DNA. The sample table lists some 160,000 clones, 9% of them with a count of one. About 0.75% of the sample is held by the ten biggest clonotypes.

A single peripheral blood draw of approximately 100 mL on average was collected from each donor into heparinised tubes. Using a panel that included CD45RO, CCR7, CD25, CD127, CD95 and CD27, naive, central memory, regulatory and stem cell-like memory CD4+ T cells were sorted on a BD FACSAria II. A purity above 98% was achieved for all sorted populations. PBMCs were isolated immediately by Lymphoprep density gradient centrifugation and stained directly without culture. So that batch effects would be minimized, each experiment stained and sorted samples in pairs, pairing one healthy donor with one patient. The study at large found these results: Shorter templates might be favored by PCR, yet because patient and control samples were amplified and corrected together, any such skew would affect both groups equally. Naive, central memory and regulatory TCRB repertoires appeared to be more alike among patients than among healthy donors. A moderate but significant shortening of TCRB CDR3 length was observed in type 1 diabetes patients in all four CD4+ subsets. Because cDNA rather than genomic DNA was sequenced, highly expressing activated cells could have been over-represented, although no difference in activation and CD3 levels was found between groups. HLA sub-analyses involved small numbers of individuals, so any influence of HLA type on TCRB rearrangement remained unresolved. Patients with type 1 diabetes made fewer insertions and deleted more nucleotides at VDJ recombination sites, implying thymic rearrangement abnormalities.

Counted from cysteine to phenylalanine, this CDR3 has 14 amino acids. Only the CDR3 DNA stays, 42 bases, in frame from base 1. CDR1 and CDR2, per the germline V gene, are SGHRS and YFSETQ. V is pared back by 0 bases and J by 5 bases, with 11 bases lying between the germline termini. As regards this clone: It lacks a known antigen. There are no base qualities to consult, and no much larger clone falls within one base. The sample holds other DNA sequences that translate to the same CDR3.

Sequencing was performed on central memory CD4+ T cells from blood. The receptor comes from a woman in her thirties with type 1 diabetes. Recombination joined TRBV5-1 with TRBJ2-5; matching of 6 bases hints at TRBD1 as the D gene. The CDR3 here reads CASSLAGAQETQYF. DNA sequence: TGCGCCAGCAGCTTGGCAGGGGCACAGGAGACCCAGTACTTC.